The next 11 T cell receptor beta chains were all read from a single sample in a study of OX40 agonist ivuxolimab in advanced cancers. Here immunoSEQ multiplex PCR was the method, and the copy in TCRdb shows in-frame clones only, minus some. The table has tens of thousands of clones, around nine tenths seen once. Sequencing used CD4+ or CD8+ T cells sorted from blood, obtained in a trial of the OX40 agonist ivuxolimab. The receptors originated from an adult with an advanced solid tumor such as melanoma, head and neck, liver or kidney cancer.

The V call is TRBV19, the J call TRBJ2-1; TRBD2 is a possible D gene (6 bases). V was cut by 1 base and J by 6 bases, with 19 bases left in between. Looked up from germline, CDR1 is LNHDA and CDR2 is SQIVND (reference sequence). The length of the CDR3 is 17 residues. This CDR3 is CASSIVRLGRTFNEQFF. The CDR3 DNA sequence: TGTGCCAGTAGTATAGTCCGACTGGGGAGGACCTTCAATGAGCAGTTCTTC.

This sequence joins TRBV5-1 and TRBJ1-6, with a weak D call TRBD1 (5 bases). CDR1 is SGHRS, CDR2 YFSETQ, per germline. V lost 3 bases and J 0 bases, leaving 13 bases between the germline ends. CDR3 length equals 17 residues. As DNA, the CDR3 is TGCGCCAGCAGCTGGGGGACGACTAACTCCTATAATTCACCCCTCCACTTT. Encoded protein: CASSWGTTNSYNSPLHF. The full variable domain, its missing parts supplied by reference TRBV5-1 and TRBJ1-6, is KAGVTQTPRYLIKTRGQQVTLSCSPISGHRSVSWYQQTPGQGLQFLFEYFSETQRNKGNFPGRFSGRQFSNSRSEMNVSTLELGDSALYLCASSWGTTNSYNSPLHFGNGTRLTVT.

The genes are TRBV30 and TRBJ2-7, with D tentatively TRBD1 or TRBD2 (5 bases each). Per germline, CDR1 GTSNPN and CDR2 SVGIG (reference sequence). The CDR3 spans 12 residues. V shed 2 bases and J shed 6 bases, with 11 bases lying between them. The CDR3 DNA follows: TGTGCCTGGAGTCGAGGGGTTGGCGAGCAGTACTTC. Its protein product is CAWSRGVGEQYF.

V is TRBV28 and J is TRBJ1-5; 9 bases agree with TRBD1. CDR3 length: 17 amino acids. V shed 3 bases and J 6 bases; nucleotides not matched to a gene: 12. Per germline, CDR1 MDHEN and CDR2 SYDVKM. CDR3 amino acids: CASSLLIQGARGQPQHF. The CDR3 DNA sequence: TGTGCCAGCAGTTTGTTGATACAGGGGGCTCGAGGTCAGCCCCAGCATTTT.

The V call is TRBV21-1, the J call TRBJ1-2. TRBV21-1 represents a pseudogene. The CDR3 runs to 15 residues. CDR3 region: CASSMSRMDNYGYTF. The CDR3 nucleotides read TGTGCCAGCAGCATGTCGAGAATGGACAACTATGGCTACACCTTC.

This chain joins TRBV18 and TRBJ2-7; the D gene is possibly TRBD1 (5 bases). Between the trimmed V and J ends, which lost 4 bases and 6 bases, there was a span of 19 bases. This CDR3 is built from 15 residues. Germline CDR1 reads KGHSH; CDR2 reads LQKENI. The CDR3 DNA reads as TGTGCCAGCTCACTAGACCGTACAGGTCGCCCCGAGCAGTACTTC. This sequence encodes CASSLDRTGRPEQYF.

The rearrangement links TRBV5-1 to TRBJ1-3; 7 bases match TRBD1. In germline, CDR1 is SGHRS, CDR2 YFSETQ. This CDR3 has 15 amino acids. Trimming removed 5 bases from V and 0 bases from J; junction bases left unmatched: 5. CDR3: CASSSTGNSGNTIYF. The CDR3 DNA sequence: TGCGCCAGCAGTTCGACAGGGAACTCTGGAAACACCATATATTTT.

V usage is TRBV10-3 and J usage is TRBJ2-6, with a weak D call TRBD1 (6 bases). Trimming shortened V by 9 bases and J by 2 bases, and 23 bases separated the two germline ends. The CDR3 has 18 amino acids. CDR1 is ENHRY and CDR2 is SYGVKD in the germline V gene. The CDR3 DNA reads TGTGCCATGAAATCCCTAGAACAGGGAAAGGCTGGGGCCAACGTCCTGACTTTC. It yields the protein CAMKSLEQGKAGANVLTF.

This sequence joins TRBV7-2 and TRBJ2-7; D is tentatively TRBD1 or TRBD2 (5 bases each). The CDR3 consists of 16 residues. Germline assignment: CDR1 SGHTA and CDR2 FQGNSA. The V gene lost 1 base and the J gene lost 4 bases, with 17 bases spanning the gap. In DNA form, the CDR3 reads TGTGCCAGCAGCTTAGGATGGGGGAGTCCTTCTTACGAGCAGTACTTC. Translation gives CASSLGWGSPSYEQYF.

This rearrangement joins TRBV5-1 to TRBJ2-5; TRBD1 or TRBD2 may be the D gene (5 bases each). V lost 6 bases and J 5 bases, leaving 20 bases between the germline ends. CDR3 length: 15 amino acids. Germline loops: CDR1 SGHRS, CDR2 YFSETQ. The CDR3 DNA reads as TGCGCCAGCAACCGGGACGCCCTGGGAATGGAGACCCAGTACTTC. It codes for CASNRDALGMETQYF.

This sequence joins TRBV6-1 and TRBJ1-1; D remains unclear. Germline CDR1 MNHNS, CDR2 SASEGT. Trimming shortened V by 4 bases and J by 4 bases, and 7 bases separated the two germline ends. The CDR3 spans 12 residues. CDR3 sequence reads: CASSVSVTEAFF. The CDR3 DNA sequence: TGTGCCAGCAGTGTCAGTGTCACTGAAGCTTTCTTT.